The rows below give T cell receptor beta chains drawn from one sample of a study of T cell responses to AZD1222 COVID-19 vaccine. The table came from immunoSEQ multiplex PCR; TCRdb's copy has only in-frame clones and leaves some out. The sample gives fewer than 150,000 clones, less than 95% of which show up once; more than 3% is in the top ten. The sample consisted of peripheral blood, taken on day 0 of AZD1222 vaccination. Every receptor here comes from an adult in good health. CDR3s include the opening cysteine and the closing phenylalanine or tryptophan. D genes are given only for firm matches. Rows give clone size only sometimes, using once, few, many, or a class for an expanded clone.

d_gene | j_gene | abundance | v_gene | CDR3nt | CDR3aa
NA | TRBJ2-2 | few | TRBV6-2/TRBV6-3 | TGTGCCAGCAGTCCCGTTTCGGATACGAACACCGGGGAGCTGTTTTTT | CASSPVSDTNTGELFF
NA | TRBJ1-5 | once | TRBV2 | TGTGCCAGCAGTGAAGACGACGTGGGCAATCAGCCCCAGCATTTT | CASSEDDVGNQPQHF
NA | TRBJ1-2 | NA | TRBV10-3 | TGTGCCATCAGTGAGGAGGTCAACTATGGCTACACCTTC | CAISEEVNYGYTF
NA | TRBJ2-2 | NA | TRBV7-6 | TGTGCCAGCAGCTTAGCTGGGGGCACCGGGGAGCTGTTTTTT | CASSLAGGTGELFF
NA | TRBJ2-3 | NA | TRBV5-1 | TGCGCCAGCAGCTTGCCTAGCGCCACAGATACGCAGTATTTT | CASSLPSATDTQYF
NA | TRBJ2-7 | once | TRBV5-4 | TGTGCCAGCAGCTTGTCTCCCGCAGTTTACGAGCAGTACTTC | CASSLSPAVYEQYF
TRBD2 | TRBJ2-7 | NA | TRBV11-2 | TGTGCCAGCAGCCCCACTAGCGGGAGGGCTTTCGAGCAGTACTTC | CASSPTSGRAFEQYF
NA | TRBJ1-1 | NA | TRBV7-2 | TGTGCCAGCAGGTTCACCCCGGGGGGAGGAGACGGAGCTTTCTTT | CASRFTPGGGDGAFF
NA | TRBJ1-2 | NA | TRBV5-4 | TGTGCCAGCAGAACCGTCGACCTAATCTATGGCTACACCTTC | CASRTVDLIYGYTF
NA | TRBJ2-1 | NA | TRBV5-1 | TGCGCCAGCAGCGTACCGATAGAGAATGAGCAGTTCTTC | CASSVPIENEQFF
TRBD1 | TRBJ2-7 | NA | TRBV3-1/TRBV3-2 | TGTGCCAGCAGCCAGGGACAGGGGTCCTACGAGCAGTACTTC | CASSQGQGSYEQYF
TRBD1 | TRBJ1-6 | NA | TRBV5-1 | TGCGCCAGCAGCCACCGGGGACAGGGGCAAAATAATTCACCCCTCCACTTT | CASSHRGQGQNNSPLHF
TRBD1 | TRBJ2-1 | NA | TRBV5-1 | TGCGCCAGCAGCTTGTCACAGGGGTACGGTGAGCAGTTCTTC | CASSLSQGYGEQFF
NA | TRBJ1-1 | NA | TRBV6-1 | TGTGCCAGCAGTGAAGCCCGAGGAACTGAAGCTTTCTTT | CASSEARGTEAFF
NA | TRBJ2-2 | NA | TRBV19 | TGTGCCAGTATTGTGGACAGCCGTTACACCGGGGAGCTGTTTTTT | CASIVDSRYTGELFF
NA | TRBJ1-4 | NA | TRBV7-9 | TGTGCCAGCAGCCCTCCGCCTGGGAATGAAAAACTGTTTTTT | CASSPPPGNEKLFF
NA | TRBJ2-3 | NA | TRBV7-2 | TGTGCCAGCAGCTCGGCCTCTAGCACAGATACGCAGTATTTT | CASSSASSTDTQYF
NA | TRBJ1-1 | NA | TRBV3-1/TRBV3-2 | TGTGCCAGCAGCCCATTTGGGAACACTGAAGCTTTCTTT | CASSPFGNTEAFF